The sequence of this T cell receptor (beta chain) was determined in a study of neoadjuvant nivolumab and ipilimumab in lung cancer. Here immunoSEQ multiplex PCR was the method, and the copy in TCRdb shows in-frame clones only, minus some. The sample has around 20,000 clones; around 79% are singletons. Germline V gene sequence: CDR1 LNHDA, CDR2 SQIVND (reference sequence). The V end was cut by 8 bases, the J end by 0 bases, with 5 bases between. There are 13 residues in the CDR3. Regarding the study as a whole: Pathologic regression was not significantly tied to TCR clonality. Only two of four nivolumab-treated tumors gained richness and clonality by surgery.

About this clone itself: Its antigen is not identified.

The V call is TRBV19, the J call TRBJ2-6, with a weak D call TRBD2 (5 bases). This clonotype originated in an adult with non-small cell lung cancer. The starting material was tumor tissue, obtained after neoadjuvant nivolumab, alone or with ipilimumab, at or shortly before surgery. Here the CDR3 reads CASGGSGANVLTF. The CDR3 coding sequence is TGTGCCAGTGGAGGCTCTGGGGCCAACGTCCTGACTTTC.